Below are 25 T cell receptor beta chains sequenced from a single sample in a study of T cell changes during pregnancy in multiple sclerosis (dated by TCRdb to between 2018 and 2021). Libraries were prepared through the immunoSEQ multiplex PCR assay. Not all clones reach the TCRdb copy of this immuneACCESS table, which keeps in-frame sequences only. Checked studies attribute under half of the gap to unresolved V genes and leave the rest unexplained. The sample yields 30,000 to 40,000 clones; 91% were counted once. The ten largest clonotypes hold 2.5% to 3.5% of the sample. Material: CD4+ T cells from peripheral blood mononuclear cells, obtained in the third trimester of pregnancy. The origin of the receptors is a female donor in good health, enrolled as a control in a pregnancy study.

The gene calls are TRBV5-6 and TRBJ2-7, with a weak D call TRBD2 (5 bases). Germline values: CDR1 SGHDT, CDR2 YYEEEE. The CDR3 loop spans 14 amino acids. V dropped 5 bases and J dropped 1 base, with 13 bases sitting between them. The CDR3 here is CASRRASGSYEQYF. The CDR3 bases are TGTGCCAGCAGGAGGGCTAGTGGGTCCTACGAGCAGTACTTC.

This clone has a single count. This chain connects TRBV21-1 to TRBJ2-3; TRBD2, the D gene given by the table, was not confirmed from the DNA. TRBV21-1 is a recognized pseudogene. CDR3 length: 21 residues. This CDR3 is CASSKREGRGGLIDAGDTQYF. The CDR3 coding sequence is TGTGCCAGCAGCAAACGGGAAGGGCGGGGGGGCCTAATAGACGCGGGAGATACGCAGTATTTT.

The V gene is TRBV5-1, the J gene TRBJ2-7; 8 positions agree with TRBD1. This CDR3 comprises 13 residues. V shed 6 bases, J shed 0 bases, and the junction held 2 bases outside the gene matches. CDR1 SGHRS and CDR2 YFSETQ come from the germline V gene. The CDR3 sequence is CASKGQDSYEQYF. The CDR3 DNA sequence: TGCGCCAGCAAGGGACAGGACTCCTACGAGCAGTACTTC.

The chain has TRBV5-1 and TRBJ2-2; maybe TRBD1 (6 bases). Germline loops: CDR1 SGHRS, CDR2 YFSETQ. The CDR3 loop spans 17 amino acids. Trimming removed 3 bases at V and 0 bases at J, with 15 bases between. CDR3 protein: CASSSSPGQPNTGELFF. The CDR3 DNA reads TGCGCCAGCAGCTCTTCCCCGGGACAACCGAACACCGGGGAGCTGTTTTTT.

This chain uses TRBV7-5 with TRBJ2-7; whether TRBD2, the table's D call, matches the DNA was not checked. TRBV7-5 is a listed pseudogene. This CDR3 spans 16 amino acids. CDR3 loop: CVRSLGLAAPRGEQYF. The CDR3 DNA sequence: TGTGTCAGAAGCTTGGGTCTAGCGGCTCCTCGGGGAGAGCAGTACTTC.

This chain joins TRBV28 and TRBJ1-2; D might be TRBD1 (6 bases). The V end lost 6 bases, the J end lost 3 bases, and 14 bases lay between the germline ends. The germline gives CDR1 MDHEN, CDR2 SYDVKM. This CDR3 region has 14 residues. CDR3 region: CASRGGFADYGYTF. The CDR3 DNA reads TGTGCCAGCAGAGGGGGTTTTGCCGACTATGGCTACACCTTC.

The genes are TRBV7-2 and TRBJ1-1, with D possibly matching TRBD1 (6 bases). Germline lookup yields CDR1 SGHTA and CDR2 FQGNSA. The CDR3 extends over 16 amino acids. Trimming removed 4 bases at V and 6 bases at J, with 21 bases between. The CDR3 region has the DNA TGTGCCAGCAGCTCGTCCGGACAGCAATTTAGGGCTGAAGCTTTCTTT. This codes for CASSSSGQQFRAEAFF.

This clone came up once. V usage is TRBV6-1 and J usage is TRBJ2-4; 8 bases match TRBD1. Per germline, CDR1 MNHNS and CDR2 SASEGT. The CDR3 has 15 residues. The junction had 3 bases not matched to a gene; V was cut back by 2 bases and J by 3 bases. The chain's CDR3 is CASSELTGDKNIQYF. In DNA, the CDR3 is TGTGCCAGCAGTGAACTGACAGGGGACAAAAACATTCAGTACTTC.

CDR3 in amino acids: CASSGGVGTNTGELFF. For the CDR3, the DNA is TGTGCCAGCAGCGGAGGAGTGGGGACGAACACCGGGGAGCTGTTTTTT. This chain links TRBV7-8 with TRBJ2-2; a weak D match, TRBD2 (5 bases). The CDR3 has 16 residues. The germline gives CDR1 SGHVS, CDR2 FQNEAQ. V lost 5 bases to trimming and J lost 0 bases, with 13 bases between them. Full variable domain (rest looked up from reference TRBV7-8 and TRBJ2-2): GAGVSQSPRYKVAKRGQDVALRCDPISGHVSLFWYQQALGQGPEFLTYFQNEAQLDKSGLPSDRFFAERPEGSVSTLKIQRTQQEDSAVYLCASSGGVGTNTGELFFGEGSRLTVL.

The rearrangement uses TRBV7-9 and TRBJ2-5, with 9 bases matching TRBD2. This CDR3 comprises 16 residues. Trimming removed 5 bases from V and 3 bases from J; junction bases left unmatched: 10. CDR1 is SEHNR and CDR2 is FQNEAQ in the germline V gene (reference sequence). The CDR3 region is CASSARRRLAEETQYF. CDR3 in DNA: TGTGCCAGCAGCGCTCGGCGGCGACTAGCGGAAGAGACCCAGTACTTC.

The chain has TRBV18 and TRBJ2-5; D is ambiguous. Germline V gene lookup returns CDR1 KGHSH and CDR2 LQKENI. The CDR3 contains 13 residues. V lost 2 bases, J lost 3 bases, and 7 bases lay in between. CDR3 amino acids: CASSPGAEETQYF. For the CDR3, the DNA is TGTGCCAGCTCACCAGGAGCTGAAGAGACCCAGTACTTC. Supplemented by reference TRBV18 and TRBJ2-5, the full variable domain reads NAGVMQNPRHLVRRRGQEARLRCSPMKGHSHVYWYRQLPEEGLKFMVYLQKENIIDESGMPKERFSAEFPKEGPSILRIQQVVRGDSAAYFCASSPGAEETQYFGPGTRLLVL.

The V gene is TRBV29-1, the J gene TRBJ1-2; D may be TRBD1 (6 bases). Germline V gene data show CDR1 as SQVTM and CDR2 as ANQGSEA. The CDR3 is 11 amino acids. V was shortened by 6 bases and J by 7 bases, with 12 bases between the two germline ends. CDR3: CSVWTVAGYTF. The DNA of the CDR3 is TGCAGCGTGTGGACAGTGGCTGGCTACACCTTC.

The chain combines TRBV14 with TRBJ1-2; 9 nucleotides align to TRBD1. There are 16 residues in the CDR3. Trimming cost V 1 base and J 7 bases; bases outside gene matches: 10. CDR1 and CDR2 from the germline V gene are SGHDN and FVKESK. CDR3 in DNA: TGTGCCAGCAGCCAAGCCCATACACAGGGGGCGCGTGGCTACACCTTC. It is translated as CASSQAHTQGARGYTF.

The V call is TRBV7-9, the J call TRBJ2-6, with a possible D match to TRBD2 (5 bases). The V and J ends lost 10 bases and 0 bases respectively, with 10 bases between them. The CDR3 has 14 amino acids. Germline V gene data show CDR1 as SEHNR and CDR2 as FQNEAQ (reference sequence). Here the CDR3 reads CATGRDSGANVLTF. CDR3 coding DNA: TGTGCCACCGGACGGGACTCTGGGGCCAACGTCCTGACTTTC.

The rearrangement uses TRBV5-4 and TRBJ2-1, with D maybe TRBD2 (5 bases). The germline V gene encodes CDR1 SGHNT and CDR2 YYREEE (reference sequence). There are 14 residues in the CDR3. Trimming removed 3 bases from V and 5 bases from J, with 12 bases in between. CDR3 region: CASSSAATHNEQFF. The DNA for the CDR3 is TGTGCCAGCAGCTCAGCGGCCACACACAATGAGCAGTTCTTC.

The chain employs TRBV15 and TRBJ2-5, with D unclear. Trimming removed 0 bases at V and 2 bases at J, with 7 bases between. Per germline, CDR1 LNHNV and CDR2 YYDKDF (reference sequence). This CDR3 is built from 14 residues. CDR3 loop: CATSRDFGQETQYF. Written as DNA, the CDR3 is TGTGCCACCAGCAGAGATTTCGGGCAAGAGACCCAGTACTTC.

The rearrangement uses TRBV4-3 and TRBJ1-6; D may be TRBD1 (5 bases). Germline assignment: CDR1 LGHNA and CDR2 YSLEER. Deletions cut 1 base from V and 4 bases from J, with 8 bases between. The length of the CDR3 is 15 residues. The DNA of the CDR3 is TGCGCCAGCAGCCAAGTGGGACTGTATAATTCACCCCTCCACTTT. It codes for CASSQVGLYNSPLHF.

This chain connects TRBV28 to TRBJ2-7, with a tentative D call TRBD1 (7 bases). The V gene lost 3 bases and the J gene lost 3 bases, with 12 bases spanning the gap. Germline CDR1 MDHEN, CDR2 SYDVKM. The CDR3 runs to 14 residues. The CDR3 sequence: CASSLAGGLYEQYF. CDR3 nucleotide sequence: TGTGCCAGCAGTTTGGCAGGGGGGCTCTACGAGCAGTACTTC.

The chain has TRBV6-1 and TRBJ1-5, with D tentatively TRBD1 (5 bases). This CDR3 comprises 15 residues. V dropped 1 base and J dropped 4 bases, with 11 bases sitting between them. Germline CDR1 reads MNHNS; CDR2 reads SASEGT. CDR3 DNA: TGTGCCAGCAGTGAAGTGGGCGCAGGGAATCAGCCCCAGCATTTT. Protein product: CASSEVGAGNQPQHF.

V and J are TRBV28 and TRBJ2-3; 9 bases agree with TRBD2. Trimming at V came to 0 bases and at J to 4 bases, leaving 8 bases not matched to a gene. Germline CDR1 reads MDHEN; CDR2 reads SYDVKM. The CDR3 runs 17 residues. CDR3 protein: CASSLWLAGFGADTQYF. CDR3 in DNA: TGTGCCAGCAGTTTATGGCTAGCGGGATTCGGGGCAGATACGCAGTATTTT.

The chain uses TRBV6-6 and TRBJ2-7; D possibly corresponds to TRBD2 (6 bases). Trimming stripped 0 bases from V and 6 bases from J, with 15 bases between. Germline loops: CDR1 MNHNY, CDR2 SVGAGI (reference sequence). CDR3 length: 15 residues. In DNA, the CDR3 is TGTGCCAGCAGTTACTCGAGAACGGGAGTGGGCGAGCAGTACTTC. Its protein product is CASSYSRTGVGEQYF.

This chain connects TRBV7-3 to TRBJ2-3; D gene ambiguous. Germline V lookup: CDR1 SGHTA, CDR2 FQGTGA. Trimming removed 1 base at V and 2 bases at J, with 10 bases between. The CDR3 spans 15 residues. The chain's CDR3 is CASSLSEVTTDTQYF. The CDR3 DNA reads as TGTGCCAGCAGCTTAAGTGAGGTTACCACAGATACGCAGTATTTT.

The chain uses TRBV7-2 and TRBJ2-7; TRBD2 matches at 7 bases. This CDR3 is built from 13 residues. V gave up 5 bases and J gave up 5 bases; unmatched junction bases: 6. The germline CDR1 and CDR2 sequences are SGHTA and FQGNSA. The CDR3 coding sequence is TGTGCCAGCAGCAGGACGGGGGGTAACGAGCAGTACTTC. Its protein product is CASSRTGGNEQYF.

V and J are TRBV11-2 and TRBJ1-1; 8 bases align to TRBD1. This CDR3 region has 16 residues. The V gene end was trimmed by 1 base and the J gene end by 1 base; junction bases not matched to a gene: 5. CDR1 is SGHAT and CDR2 is FQNNGV in the germline V gene. The CDR3 sequence is CASSLGDRGRNTEAFF. DNA for the CDR3: TGTGCCAGCAGCTTAGGAGACAGGGGCCGGAACACTGAAGCTTTCTTT.

The chain employs TRBV6-5 and TRBJ1-5; 7 bases line up with TRBD1. This CDR3 has 13 amino acids. The V and J ends lost 6 bases and 7 bases, in that order; junction bases with no gene match: 6. Germline lookup yields CDR1 MNHEY and CDR2 SVGAGI. The CDR3 here is CASSYRGGQPQHF. The CDR3 DNA is TGTGCCAGCAGCTACAGGGGAGGGCAGCCCCAGCATTTT.